Presented here are 21 T cell receptor beta chains from one specimen sequenced in a study of T cells after yellow fever vaccination. TCRdb called the 5' RACE reads again in MiXCR, with one record for every CDR3 protein. The table includes 350,000 or so distinct CDR3 sequences, roughly 8% detected once. The specimen was PBMCs, collected roughly seven weeks after the first yellow fever vaccination. These receptors all come from a man in his late teens or twenties who received the YFV17D yellow fever vaccine.

This clonotype appeared a few times. V and J are TRBV5-1 and TRBJ2-6; 7 bases fit TRBD1. The CDR3 is 16 amino acids. V shed 6 bases and J 5 bases; nucleotides not matched to a gene: 11. Germline V CDR1 and CDR2: SGHRS, YFSETQ. CDR3 amino acids: CASTDLDRERANVLTF. The DNA for the CDR3 is TGCGCCAGCACCGACCTCGACAGGGAAAGGGCCAACGTCCTGACTTTC.

This clonotype was observed a handful of times. The rearrangement uses TRBV5-1 and TRBJ1-3, with unresolved D. The CDR3 is made up of 14 amino acids. V lost 0 bases to trimming and J lost 4 bases, with 8 bases between them. Germline-derived CDR1 and CDR2 are SGHRS and YFSETQ. CDR3 DNA: TGCGCCAGCAGCTTGGGGGGAGACGGAAACACCATATATTTT. Protein: CASSLGGDGNTIYF.

This chain joins TRBV3-1 and TRBJ1-3; D is uncertain. From germline, CDR1 is LGHDT and CDR2 YNNKEL (reference sequence). Trimming removed 2 bases from V and 4 bases from J, with 12 bases in between. The CDR3 covers 15 residues. CDR3 sequence reads: CASSQWWDGGNTIYF. The DNA for the CDR3 is TGTGCCAGCAGCCAATGGTGGGATGGAGGAAACACCATATATTTT.

This clonotype was counted a few times. The J gene is TRBJ2-2, the V gene TRBV12-3 or TRBV12-4; 7 bases fit TRBD1. Unmatched junction bases numbered 4, after V lost 1 base and J lost 5 bases. The CDR3 length is 15 residues. CDR3 sequence reads: CASSLGVTGTGELFF. The CDR3 bases are TGTGCCAGCAGTTTAGGGGTGACAGGGACCGGGGAGCTGTTTTTT.

This clonotype was seen a few times. This sequence joins TRBV5-1 and TRBJ1-1, with D maybe TRBD1 (5 bases). The length of the CDR3 is 14 residues. Germline V gene lookup returns CDR1 SGHRS and CDR2 YFSETQ. V lost 2 bases, J lost 4 bases, and 12 bases lay in between. The CDR3 DNA reads TGCGCCAGCAGCTTTGGGGCCCCGCTCACTGAAGCTTTCTTT. Protein: CASSFGAPLTEAFF.

The chain joins TRBV5-4 to TRBJ1-1; D might be TRBD1 (5 bases). Deletions cut 4 bases from V and 5 bases from J, with 30 bases between. Germline CDR1 is SGHNT and CDR2 is YYREEE (reference sequence). The CDR3 covers 19 residues. CDR3 coding DNA: TGTGCCAGCAGCATGGCACGAACCAGGGCTTTTGGGGTGAGGACTGAAGCTTTCTTT. Protein: CASSMARTRAFGVRTEAFF.

This clonotype appeared a few times. The V gene is TRBV2, the J gene TRBJ2-3; 10 bases are shared with TRBD1. The CDR3 contains 17 residues. After removal of 3 bases from V and 0 bases from J, the junction contained 6 bases not matched to a gene. CDR1 is SNHLY and CDR2 is FYNNEI in the germline V gene. The CDR3 sequence is CASSDGTGVNSTDTQYF. The CDR3 region has the DNA TGTGCCAGCAGTGATGGGACAGGGGTAAATAGCACAGATACGCAGTATTTT.

The chain has TRBV7-6 and TRBJ2-3, with D possibly being TRBD1 (7 bases). The CDR3 has 16 amino acids. Germline loops: CDR1 SGHVS, CDR2 FNYEAQ. V dropped 3 bases and J dropped 4 bases, with 17 bases sitting between them. DNA for the CDR3: TGTGCCAGCAGCTTCGTCCCAGGGGGGAGCGCAGATACGCAGTATTTT. Protein sequence: CASSFVPGGSADTQYF.

This clonotype was counted a few times. This rearrangement joins TRBV30 to TRBJ1-1; D ambiguous. Germline V lookup: CDR1 GTSNPN, CDR2 SVGIG (reference sequence). The CDR3 is 14 amino acids. Trimming took off 0 bases at V and 5 bases at J, with 13 bases between the two ends. The CDR3 bases are TGTGCCTGGAGTGTACCAGTGATCCGGACTGAAGCTTTCTTT. Its translation is CAWSVPVIRTEAFF. Combining the CDR3 with reference TRBV30 and TRBJ1-1 gives the whole variable domain SQTIHQWPATLVQPVGSPLSLECTVEGTSNPNLYWYRQAAGRGLQLLFYSVGIGQISSEVPQNLSASRPQDRQFILSSKKLLLSDSGFYLCAWSVPVIRTEAFFGQGTRLTVV.

A few counts support this clonotype. The chain recombines TRBV5-1 with TRBJ2-3, with D tentatively TRBD1 (6 bases). This CDR3 contains 13 residues. V lost 7 bases and J lost 4, with 13 bases in between. The germline CDR1 and CDR2 sequences are SGHRS and YFSETQ. The chain's CDR3 is CASRGEGADTQYF. DNA for the CDR3: TGCGCCAGCCGGGGTGAGGGGGCAGATACGCAGTATTTT.

This chain links TRBV29-1 with TRBJ2-1; D perhaps matches TRBD1 (6 bases). V was pared by 2 bases and J by 2 bases, with 10 bases between. CDR3 size: 14 residues. Germline V CDR1 and CDR2: SQVTM, ANQGSEA. CDR3 amino acids: CSVESGVPYNEQFF. The CDR3 DNA follows: TGCAGCGTTGAATCAGGGGTCCCCTACAATGAGCAGTTCTTC.

The CDR3 is CASSPQAVHYEQYF. CDR3 DNA: TGTGCCAGCAGCCCCCAGGCGGTACACTACGAGCAGTACTTC. The rearrangement joins TRBV7-9 to TRBJ2-7; D unresolved. Germline CDR1 and CDR2: SEHNR and FQNEAQ (reference sequence). V was trimmed by 5 bases and J by 3 bases, leaving 14 bases between them. The CDR3 runs 14 residues.

This chain uses TRBV6-1 with TRBJ1-5; TRBD1 might be the D (5 bases). Germline loops: CDR1 MNHNS, CDR2 SASEGT. V lost 6 bases and J 2 bases, leaving 17 bases between the germline ends. The CDR3 runs 16 residues. CDR3 DNA sequence: TGTGCCAGCAGGCTTACCGGGACTCCGCGCAATCAGCCCCAGCATTTT. This sequence encodes CASRLTGTPRNQPQHF.

The rearrangement uses TRBV13 and TRBJ2-7; TRBD1 matches 7 bases. V trimming: 1 base; J trimming: 2 bases; junction bases outside the gene matches: 5. CDR3 size: 15 residues. Per the germline V gene, CDR1 is PRHDT and CDR2 is FYEKMQ (reference sequence). The CDR3 region is CASSLALGQTYEQYF. DNA for the CDR3: TGTGCCAGCAGCTTAGCCCTGGGACAGACCTACGAGCAGTACTTC.

This chain connects TRBV4-2 to TRBJ2-5; D is possibly TRBD2 (5 bases). Trimming left V 1 base short and J 5 bases short, with 17 bases between. CDR1 is LGHNA, CDR2 YNFKEQ, per germline. The CDR3 extends over 16 amino acids. CDR3 in DNA: TGTGCCAGCAGCCAAGGGCAAGGAGGCCCGGGGGAGACCCAGTACTTC. It translates to CASSQGQGGPGETQYF.

This clonotype was seen a handful of times. The chain carries TRBV11-1 and TRBJ1-1, with D unclear. The V gene's germline CDR1 is SGHAT and CDR2 FQDESV (reference sequence). This CDR3 has 14 residues. V shed 4 bases and J shed 4 bases, with 13 bases lying between them. CDR3 coding DNA: TGTGCCAGCAGCTCCTTACTGGGCAGCACTGAAGCTTTCTTT. It codes for CASSSLLGSTEAFF.

This clonotype was found a few times. V usage is TRBV6-1 and J usage is TRBJ1-1, with 7 bases fitting TRBD1. CDR3 size: 13 residues. CDR1 and CDR2 (germline): MNHNS, SASEGT. V shed 4 bases, J shed 6 bases, and the junction held 5 bases outside the gene matches. The CDR3 DNA sequence: TGTGCCAGCAGTGTTGGGCAGGGGGCTGAAGCTTTCTTT. Its protein is CASSVGQGAEAFF.

At least ten counts were recorded for this clonotype. This rearrangement joins TRBV27 to TRBJ2-7; D uncertain. Per germline, CDR1 MNHEY and CDR2 SMNVEV (reference sequence). The CDR3 has 13 amino acids. Trimming stripped 3 bases from V and 2 bases from J, with 8 bases between. CDR3 loop: CASSFSNPYEQYV. CDR3 nucleotides: TGTGCCAGCAGTTTTTCTAATCCCTACGAGCAGTACGTC.

On this clonotype: The CDR3 does not close with the conserved phenylalanine or tryptophan, likely indicating a read error. The V and J genes are TRBV4-2 and TRBJ2-2; tentative D call: TRBD2 (5 bases). V dropped 4 bases and J dropped 13 bases, with 19 bases sitting between them. CDR1 and CDR2 (germline): LGHNA, YNFKEQ. The CDR3 has 14 residues. CDR3 residues: CASSPGLNCWVLFC. The CDR3 region has the DNA TGTGCCAGCAGCCCTGGACTCAACTGCTGGGTGCTGTTTTGT.

This clonotype was found many times. The chain carries TRBV29-1 and TRBJ2-7; TRBD2 is a possible D gene (5 bases). Per germline, CDR1 SQVTM and CDR2 ANQGSEA. This CDR3 region has 14 residues. Trimming took 0 bases from V and 7 from J, leaving 16 bases between them. The CDR3 DNA follows: TGCAGCGTTGAAGAGGAGGTCCTTTCGAGGGAGCAGTACTTC. Protein product: CSVEEEVLSREQYF.

This clonotype was seen a few times. V usage is TRBV7-9 and J usage is TRBJ2-1; TRBD2 might be the D (5 bases). The CDR3 loop spans 14 amino acids. Deletions cut 7 bases from V and 0 bases from J, with 10 bases between. Germline CDR1 reads SEHNR; CDR2 reads FQNEAQ (reference sequence). Here the CDR3 DNA reads TGTGCCAGCAACGGCGGAGGCTCCTACAATGAGCAGTTCTTC. Protein product: CASNGGGSYNEQFF. Drawing the rest from reference TRBV7-9 and TRBJ2-1, the complete variable domain is DTGVSQNPRHKITKRGQNVTFRCDPISEHNRLYWYRQTLGQGPEFLTYFQNEAQLEKSRLLSDRFSAERPKGSFSTLEIQRTEQGDSAMYLCASNGGGSYNEQFFGPGTRLTVL.